Below, one T cell receptor beta chain is given with its context. In its sample, this clonotype was seen a few times. Its antigen target is currently unknown. No per-base quality is available; no much larger clone lies one base away. Reading from cysteine to phenylalanine, the CDR3 counts 13 amino acids. The DNA shown is the 39-base CDR3, in frame from base 1. CDR1 and CDR2, per the germline V gene, are SGDLS and YYNGEE. V is shortened by 3 bases, J by 9 bases, and the region joining them spans 10 bases. The data originate from a study of T-cell memory formation after mild COVID-19 (dated by TCRdb to the early 2020s). For the study in its entirety: Most TCR sequence clusters were specific to one of the two donors. In two donors, T-cell clones that expanded and contracted after mild COVID-19 were followed by sequencing TCRalpha and TCRbeta repertoires longitudinally. The cohort was made up of two young adult volunteers, one female and one male, who were previously healthy. Results the study describes overall, beyond this receptor: Only two mild cases were covered in the study, and larger cohorts including severe cases with pre-infection samples were considered necessary. The detection of some responding clones in pre-infection memory suggests that pre-existing cross-reactive memory T cells joined the SARS-CoV-2 response. SARS-CoV-2 specificity was not confirmed for the second-wave clones peaking on day 37. Contracting CD4+ clones were found mainly in CM and EM memory subsets, while CD8+ clones were enriched in EMRA. Balanced CD4/CD8 phenotypes were observed for clones contracting from day 15 to 85, whereas a bias towards CD4+ was observed for a second wave of clones expanding from day 15 to 37.

These reads were obtained on an Illumina NovaSeq 6000. TCRalpha and TCRbeta cDNA libraries were constructed by 5'RACE with constant-segment primers, with sample barcodes and unique molecular identifiers being introduced. RNA was extracted from every sample with Trizol reagent. Libraries were amplified in two PCR steps, with a second sample barcode and Illumina TruSeq adapters added in the second step. Sequencing of libraries was performed on an Illumina NovaSeq with 2 x 150 bp paired-end reads. In the paper's pipeline: Demultiplexing of reads and collapsing into UMI-guided consensus sequences were performed with migec v1.2.7. Using mixcr v2.1.11, UMI consensuses were aligned to TRA and TRB V and J templates and then assembled into clonotypes. A clonotype was counted as expanded or contracted only when both edgeR and NoisET called the clonotype significant, with the noise models trained on biological replicates. edgeR calls used a false discovery rate-adjusted p below 0.01 and a log2 fold-change threshold of 1. As an exploratory analysis of dynamics, PCA with hierarchical clustering was applied to max-normalized trajectories of the 1000 most abundant clonotypes. Separately sequenced CD4+ and CD8+ repertoires were used to assign the CD4 or CD8 phenotype of responding clones. The public reads were reanalyzed by TCRdb: fastp trimming at Q25, MiXCR alignment, in-frame beta chains only. For every CDR3 protein sequence, its rows merge into one entry that carries the most common genes and DNA. Here the V and J calls rest on TCRdb's processing, not on the authors' analysis. The sample includes 300,000 to 350,000 distinct CDR3 sequences, with approximately 15% observed a single time. The ten largest clones add up to approximately 22% of the sample.

Ficoll-Paque density gradient centrifugation was the method used to isolate PBMCs. The chain is made from TRBV9 and TRBJ1-6; 6 matching bases give a weak D call of TRBD1. The receptor was derived from a man between 18 and 29 years old who had mild COVID-19 (a few samples of this study predate the infection). The sample titles of this study are shuffled in the database, so cell type and time point are left out; the donor was told from shared clones. Sequencing was performed on PBMCs or a T cell subset sorted from them (not recorded which). The CDR3 protein sequence reads: CASSDTGLSPLHF. The bases are TGTGCCAGCAGCGATACAGGGCTTTCACCCCTCCACTTT.